The rows below give T cell receptor beta chains drawn from one sample of a study of cytomegalovirus exposure and HLA in healthy donors. Sequencing was performed with immunoSEQ multiplex PCR; in TCRdb, only in-frame clones are kept and a portion is missing. The table records 150,000 to 200,000 clones, about 80% of them present only once. Sequences were obtained from PBMCs. The source is a woman between 18 and 30 years old in good health and CMV-seropositive. Both conserved end residues are part of each CDR3. The order of the fields is V gene, clone size, D gene, J gene, CDR3 DNA, CDR3 protein. A D gene is named only where the DNA matches it firmly. Size is omitted from some rows. Given values are once, few, many or a class for expanded clones.

TRBV4-2	.	.	TRBJ1-2	TGTGCCAGCAGCCAACGCCCGGGGGGCAACTATGGCTACACCTTC	CASSQRPGGNYGYTF
TRBV18	few	TRBD1	TRBJ1-1	TGTGCCAGCTCAGCCGGACAGGGCTTCATGAACACTGAAGCTTTCTTT	CASSAGQGFMNTEAFF
TRBV5-1	.	TRBD1	TRBJ1-2	TGCGCCAGCAGCTCGGAGGACAGGGGGGGCAGCTATGGCTACACCTTC	CASSSEDRGGSYGYTF
TRBV11-1	.	.	TRBJ2-5	TGTGCCTCCTCTCAGGGGCCGGGGTACCAAGAGACCCAGTACTTC	CASSQGPGYQETQYF
TRBV9	.	TRBD1	TRBJ1-5	TGTGCCAGCAGTCTCACCGGACAGGGGGCTCAGCCCCAGCATTTT	CASSLTGQGAQPQHF
TRBV28	.	.	TRBJ2-7	TGTGCCAGCAGTTTCAGTGGCTACGAGCAGTACTTC	CASSFSGYEQYF
TRBV14	.	TRBD1	TRBJ1-3	TGTGCCAGCAGCCCGGACAGGAGAAACACCATATATTTT	CASSPDRRNTIYF
TRBV25-1	.	TRBD1	TRBJ2-1	TGTGCCAGCAGTGAATATGGAGGACAGGGGAGCTCCTACAATGAGCAGTTCTTC	CASSEYGGQGSSYNEQFF
TRBV29-1	once	TRBD1	TRBJ2-5	TGCAGCGTTGACGGGACAGGGGACGAGACCCAGTACTTC	CSVDGTGDETQYF
TRBV2	.	TRBD2	TRBJ2-3	TGTGCCAGCAGTGACGGGGGGGCCGGAGATACGCAGTATTTT	CASSDGGAGDTQYF
TRBV27	.	.	TRBJ1-5	TGTGCCAGCAGTTTTCAGGGGCCCAATCAGCCCCAGCATTTT	CASSFQGPNQPQHF
TRBV29-1	.	.	TRBJ1-2	TGCAGCGTCGCACCCGAAGACACCTATGGCTACACCTTC	CSVAPEDTYGYTF
TRBV7-2	.	TRBD2	TRBJ2-3	TGTGCCAGCAGCTCCCTTCGGGTAGCGGGGACCACAGATACGCAGTATTTT	CASSSLRVAGTTDTQYF
TRBV29-1	.	TRBD1	TRBJ1-2	TGCAGCGTTGAAGATACAGGGACAGGGGAAGGCTACACCTTC	CSVEDTGTGEGYTF
TRBV7-2	few	.	TRBJ1-4	TGTGCCAGCAGCTTTGGGGGAGGGAGTGAAAAACTGTTTTTT	CASSFGGGSEKLFF
TRBV19	.	.	TRBJ2-2	TGTGCCAGTAGTATCTTGGACTTCACCGGGGAGCTGTTTTTT	CASSILDFTGELFF
TRBV9	.	TRBD1	TRBJ1-2	TGTGCCAGCAGCCCCCGGGACAGGGGGCACTATGGCTACACCTTC	CASSPRDRGHYGYTF
TRBV4-3	.	.	TRBJ2-1	TGCGCCAGCAGCCAAGAGCGATACAATGAGCAGTTCTTC	CASSQERYNEQFF
TRBV7-6	.	TRBD1	TRBJ2-2	TGTGCCAGCAGCTTAGGGACAGGGGCCGCGAACACCGGGGAGCTGTTTTTT	CASSLGTGAANTGELFF
TRBV7-2	.	.	TRBJ1-2	TGTGCCAGCAGTCAGGGAAGTGGGAACTATGGCTACACCTTC	CASSQGSGNYGYTF
TRBV28	.	TRBD2	TRBJ2-5	TGTGCCAGCAGTTCTCGGACTAGCGGGGGGCAAGAGACCCAGTACTTC	CASSSRTSGGQETQYF
TRBV4-1	.	.	TRBJ2-7	TGCGCCAGCAGCCAAGATCAGGCAGCCTCCTACGAGCAGTACTTC	CASSQDQAASYEQYF
TRBV4-2	.	TRBD2	TRBJ2-1	TGTGCCAGCAGCCCCCATTTTATGGGTAGCGGGGACTACGTCTTC	CASSPHFMGSGDYVF
TRBV11-2	.	TRBD2	TRBJ2-3	TGTGCCAGCAGCCCTGGTCCTGGGGGGGGATCGGATACGCAGTATTTT	CASSPGPGGGSDTQYF
TRBV19	.	.	TRBJ1-1	TGTGCCAGTTCCACACAGGCTTTTGGTGAAGCTTTCTTT	CASSTQAFGEAFF
TRBV6-1	.	.	TRBJ2-2	TGTGCCAGCAGTCGACGGGGCGGGGAGCTGTTTTTT	CASSRRGGELFF
TRBV9	once	TRBD1	TRBJ1-6	TGTGCCAGCAGCGTAACCGGGCAGGGGGTGGCCCCCCTCCACTTT	CASSVTGQGVAPLHF
TRBV28	few	.	TRBJ2-4	TGTGCCAGCAGTTATGGCGGAACCTCTTCCCTGGGGGGAAACATTCAGTACTTC	CASSYGGTSSLGGNIQYF
TRBV18	.	.	TRBJ1-5	TGTGCCAGCTCACGAGGACAGACCAATCAGCCCCAGCATTTT	CASSRGQTNQPQHF
TRBV4-1	.	.	TRBJ2-1	TGCGCCAGCAGCCAACCGGGTGAGCAGTTCTTC	CASSQPGEQFF
TRBV30	once	TRBD1	TRBJ1-2	TGTGCCTGGAGTGTACAAGGGGGCCATGGCTACACCTTC	CAWSVQGGHGYTF
TRBV6-5	.	.	TRBJ2-3	TGTGCCAGCAGTTGGGCCCAAAAGAAAGATACGCAGTATTTT	CASSWAQKKDTQYF
TRBV15	.	TRBD2	TRBJ2-2	TGTGCCACCAGCAACCGTGCGGGGGGGGCCACCGGGGAGCTGTTTTTT	CATSNRAGGATGELFF
TRBV19	few	TRBD1	TRBJ2-7	TGTGCCAGTAGTACGACAGGGGACTTGAGCGAGCAGTACTTC	CASSTTGDLSEQYF
TRBV4-1	.	TRBD2	TRBJ2-3	TGCGCCAGCAGAAAGCGGGGAGGGCCCAACACAGATACGCAGTATTTT	CASRKRGGPNTDTQYF
TRBV11-2	.	TRBD2	TRBJ2-2	TGTGCCAGCGTCAGGCTAGCGGGGAACACCGGGGAGCTGTTTTTT	CASVRLAGNTGELFF
TRBV28	.	.	TRBJ2-7	TGTGCCAGCGGCCGGGACTCCCCCTACGAGCAGTACTTC	CASGRDSPYEQYF
TRBV6-4	few	.	TRBJ2-1	TGTGCCAGCAGTCCGGGACTGGGGGGCAATGAGCAGTTCTTC	CASSPGLGGNEQFF
TRBV4-1	.	TRBD1	TRBJ2-2	TGCGCCAGCAGCCAGCAAGGGGGCCGTGGCGGGGAGCTGTTTTTT	CASSQQGGRGGELFF
TRBV15	.	.	TRBJ2-5	TGTGCCACCAGCAGAGACACTGAACGGGAGACCCAGTACTTC	CATSRDTERETQYF
TRBV5-4	.	.	TRBJ2-2	TGTGCCAGCAGCTTGGCGGTACAGAGCACCGGGGAGCTGTTTTTT	CASSLAVQSTGELFF
TRBV11-2	.	TRBD2	TRBJ2-7	TGTGCCAGCAGCTCTCGACTAGCGGGGGGGCGGGAGCAGTACTTC	CASSSRLAGGREQYF
TRBV6-1	.	TRBD1	TRBJ1-2	TGTGCCAGCATCCTAACGACGGTTCAGGGGGATGGCTACACCTTC	CASILTTVQGDGYTF